This is a list of T cell receptor beta chains from one sample in a study of CD8 T cells in Susac syndrome. TCRdb reprocessed the immunoSEQ multiplex PCR reads via MiXCR and lists one record per CDR3 protein. Among 150,000 to 250,000 distinct CDR3 sequences, roughly 95% were seen once, and the ten largest hold 0.085% to 0.095%. Sequencing was done on a sample of CD4+ T cells from PBMCs. These receptors were taken from a human donor with multiple sclerosis. CDR3s include the opening cysteine and the closing phenylalanine or tryptophan. The order of the fields is J gene, V gene, CDR3 protein.

j_call: TRBJ1-1; v_call: TRBV25-1; cdr3_aa: CASLPWDSSGTEAFF
j_call: TRBJ2-6; v_call: TRBV12-3/TRBV12-4; cdr3_aa: CASRLQGASGANVLTF
j_call: TRBJ2-5; v_call: TRBV30; cdr3_aa: CAWSVARGWETQYF
j_call: TRBJ2-7; v_call: TRBV5-1; cdr3_aa: CASAPTLAVEQYF
j_call: TRBJ2-7; v_call: TRBV2; cdr3_aa: CASSYHYEQYF
j_call: TRBJ2-7; v_call: TRBV15; cdr3_aa: CATSRESGSPYEQYF
j_call: TRBJ2-3; v_call: TRBV15; cdr3_aa: CATSRGDTQYF
j_call: TRBJ2-3; v_call: TRBV4-1; cdr3_aa: CASSPSGSDTQYF
j_call: TRBJ1-1; v_call: TRBV20-1; cdr3_aa: CSASRQGVTEAFF
j_call: TRBJ2-7; v_call: TRBV29-1; cdr3_aa: CSVEDKGYEQYF
j_call: TRBJ2-2; v_call: TRBV6-5; cdr3_aa: CASRKDRGTGELFF
j_call: TRBJ2-7; v_call: TRBV5-4; cdr3_aa: CASSSPGKRESYEQYF